The clone carrying this T cell receptor beta chain was found many times. This specimen comes from a study of CD8+CD57+ T cells in acquired aplastic anemia. TCR beta VDJ and CDR3 were profiled, and genomic DNA was the template. TCRdb passed the reads through MiXCR, listing each CDR3 protein once. This sample yields 180,000 or so distinct CDR3 sequences, of which roughly half are seen a single time; around 1.8% belongs to the top ten. Trimming cost V 6 bases and J 12 bases; bases outside gene matches: 11. The CDR3 has 12 residues. The germline gives CDR1 MNHEY, CDR2 SMNVEV (reference sequence). By flow cytometry, patients selected for sequencing had shown an expansion of CD8+CD57+ cells.

The clonotype comes from a human donor with aplastic anemia. The chain links TRBV27 to TRBJ2-7, with 7 bases aligning to TRBD1. Sequenced: sorted CD4+, CD8+, or CD8+CD57+ T cells (not recorded which) from PBMCs. The CDR3 spells CASRLPQGHLYF. The DNA for the CDR3 is TGTGCCAGCAGACTCCCACAGGGGCATCTGTACTTC.